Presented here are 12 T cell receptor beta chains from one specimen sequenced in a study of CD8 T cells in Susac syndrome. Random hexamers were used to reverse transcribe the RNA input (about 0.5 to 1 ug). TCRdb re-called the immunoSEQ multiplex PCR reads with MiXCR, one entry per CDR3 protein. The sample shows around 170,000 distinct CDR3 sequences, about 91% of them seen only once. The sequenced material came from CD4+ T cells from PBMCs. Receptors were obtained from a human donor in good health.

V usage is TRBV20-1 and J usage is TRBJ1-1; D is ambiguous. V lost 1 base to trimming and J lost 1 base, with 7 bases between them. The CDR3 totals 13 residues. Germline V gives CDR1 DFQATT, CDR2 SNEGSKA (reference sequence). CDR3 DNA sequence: TGCAGTGCTAGAGCTCCGGGGAACACTGAAGCTTTCTTT. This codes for CSARAPGNTEAFF.

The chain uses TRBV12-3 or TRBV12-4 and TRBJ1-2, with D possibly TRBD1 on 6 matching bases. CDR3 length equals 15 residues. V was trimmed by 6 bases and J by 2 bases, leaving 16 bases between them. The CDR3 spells CASRFEQGRNYGYTF. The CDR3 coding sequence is TGTGCCAGCAGATTTGAGCAGGGGAGGAACTATGGCTACACCTTC.

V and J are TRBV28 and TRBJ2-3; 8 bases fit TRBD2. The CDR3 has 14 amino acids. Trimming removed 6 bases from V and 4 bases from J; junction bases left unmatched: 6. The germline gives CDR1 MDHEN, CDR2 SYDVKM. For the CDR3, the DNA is TGTGCCAGCAGCCCGGGGGGGGAAGCAGATACGCAGTATTTT. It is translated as CASSPGGEADTQYF. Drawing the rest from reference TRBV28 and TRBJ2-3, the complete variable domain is DVKVTQSSRYLVKRTGEKVFLECVQDMDHENMFWYRQDPGLGLRLIYFSYDVKMKEKGDIPEGYSVSREKKERFSLILESASTNQTSMYLCASSPGGEADTQYFGPGTRLTVL.

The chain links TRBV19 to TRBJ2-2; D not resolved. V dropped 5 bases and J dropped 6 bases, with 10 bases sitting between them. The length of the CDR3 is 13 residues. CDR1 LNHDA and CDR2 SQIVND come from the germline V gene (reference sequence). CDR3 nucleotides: TGTGCCAGTAGTTTCGGTGCGGCCGGGGAGCTGTTTTTT. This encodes CASSFGAAGELFF.

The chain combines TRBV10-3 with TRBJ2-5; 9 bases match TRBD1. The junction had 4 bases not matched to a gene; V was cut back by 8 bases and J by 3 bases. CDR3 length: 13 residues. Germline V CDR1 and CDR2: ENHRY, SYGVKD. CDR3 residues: CAIQGQGEETQYF. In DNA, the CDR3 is TGTGCCATCCAGGGACAGGGTGAAGAGACCCAGTACTTC.

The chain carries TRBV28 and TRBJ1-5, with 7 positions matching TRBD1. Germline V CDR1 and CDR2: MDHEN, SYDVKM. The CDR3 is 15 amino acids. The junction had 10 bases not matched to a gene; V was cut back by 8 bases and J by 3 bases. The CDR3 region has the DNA TGTGCCAGCCTCCAGCGCAGGGGGTTCAATCAGCCCCAGCATTTT. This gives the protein CASLQRRGFNQPQHF.

CDR3 sequence: CASSSSGGWYQPQHF. The CDR3 DNA reads TGTGCCAGCAGCTCCTCAGGGGGGTGGTATCAGCCCCAGCATTTT. The V call is TRBV12-3 or TRBV12-4, the J call TRBJ1-5, with 7 bases matching TRBD1. V was clipped by 6 bases and J by 5 bases; unmatched bases: 10. The length of the CDR3 is 15 residues.

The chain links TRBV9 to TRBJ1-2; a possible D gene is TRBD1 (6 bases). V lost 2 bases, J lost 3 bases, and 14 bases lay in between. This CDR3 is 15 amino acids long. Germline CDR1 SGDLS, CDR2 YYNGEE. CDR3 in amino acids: CASSVYIQGYYGYTF. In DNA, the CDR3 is TGTGCCAGCAGCGTCTACATACAGGGCTACTATGGCTACACCTTC.

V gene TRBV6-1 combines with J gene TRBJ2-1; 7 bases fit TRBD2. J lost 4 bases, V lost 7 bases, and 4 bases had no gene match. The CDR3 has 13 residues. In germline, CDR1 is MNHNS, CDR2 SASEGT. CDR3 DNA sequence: TGTGCCAGCAAGGCGGGAGCTTACAATGAGCAGTTCTTC. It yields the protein CASKAGAYNEQFF.

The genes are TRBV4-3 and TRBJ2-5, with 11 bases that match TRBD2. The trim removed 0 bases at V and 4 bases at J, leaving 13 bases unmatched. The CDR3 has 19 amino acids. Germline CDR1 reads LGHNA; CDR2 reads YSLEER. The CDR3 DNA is TGCGCCAGCAGCCAAGATCTCGGCAGGGGGCTAGCGGGGGGAGAGACCCAGTACTTC. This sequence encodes CASSQDLGRGLAGGETQYF.

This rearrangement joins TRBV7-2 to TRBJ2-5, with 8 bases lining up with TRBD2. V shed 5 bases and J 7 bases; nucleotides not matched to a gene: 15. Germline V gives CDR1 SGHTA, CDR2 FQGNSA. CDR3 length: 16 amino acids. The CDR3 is CASSTSSSGSLGTQYF. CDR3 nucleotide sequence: TGTGCCAGCAGCACTAGCAGCAGCGGGAGTTTGGGGACCCAGTACTTC.

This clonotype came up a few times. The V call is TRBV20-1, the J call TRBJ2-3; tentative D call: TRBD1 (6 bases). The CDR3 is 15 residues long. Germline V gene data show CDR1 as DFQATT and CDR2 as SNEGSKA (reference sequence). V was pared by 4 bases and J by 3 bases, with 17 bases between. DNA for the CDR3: TGCAGTGCTACGGGAAGGGACATAGGAACAGATACGCAGTATTTT. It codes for CSATGRDIGTDTQYF.